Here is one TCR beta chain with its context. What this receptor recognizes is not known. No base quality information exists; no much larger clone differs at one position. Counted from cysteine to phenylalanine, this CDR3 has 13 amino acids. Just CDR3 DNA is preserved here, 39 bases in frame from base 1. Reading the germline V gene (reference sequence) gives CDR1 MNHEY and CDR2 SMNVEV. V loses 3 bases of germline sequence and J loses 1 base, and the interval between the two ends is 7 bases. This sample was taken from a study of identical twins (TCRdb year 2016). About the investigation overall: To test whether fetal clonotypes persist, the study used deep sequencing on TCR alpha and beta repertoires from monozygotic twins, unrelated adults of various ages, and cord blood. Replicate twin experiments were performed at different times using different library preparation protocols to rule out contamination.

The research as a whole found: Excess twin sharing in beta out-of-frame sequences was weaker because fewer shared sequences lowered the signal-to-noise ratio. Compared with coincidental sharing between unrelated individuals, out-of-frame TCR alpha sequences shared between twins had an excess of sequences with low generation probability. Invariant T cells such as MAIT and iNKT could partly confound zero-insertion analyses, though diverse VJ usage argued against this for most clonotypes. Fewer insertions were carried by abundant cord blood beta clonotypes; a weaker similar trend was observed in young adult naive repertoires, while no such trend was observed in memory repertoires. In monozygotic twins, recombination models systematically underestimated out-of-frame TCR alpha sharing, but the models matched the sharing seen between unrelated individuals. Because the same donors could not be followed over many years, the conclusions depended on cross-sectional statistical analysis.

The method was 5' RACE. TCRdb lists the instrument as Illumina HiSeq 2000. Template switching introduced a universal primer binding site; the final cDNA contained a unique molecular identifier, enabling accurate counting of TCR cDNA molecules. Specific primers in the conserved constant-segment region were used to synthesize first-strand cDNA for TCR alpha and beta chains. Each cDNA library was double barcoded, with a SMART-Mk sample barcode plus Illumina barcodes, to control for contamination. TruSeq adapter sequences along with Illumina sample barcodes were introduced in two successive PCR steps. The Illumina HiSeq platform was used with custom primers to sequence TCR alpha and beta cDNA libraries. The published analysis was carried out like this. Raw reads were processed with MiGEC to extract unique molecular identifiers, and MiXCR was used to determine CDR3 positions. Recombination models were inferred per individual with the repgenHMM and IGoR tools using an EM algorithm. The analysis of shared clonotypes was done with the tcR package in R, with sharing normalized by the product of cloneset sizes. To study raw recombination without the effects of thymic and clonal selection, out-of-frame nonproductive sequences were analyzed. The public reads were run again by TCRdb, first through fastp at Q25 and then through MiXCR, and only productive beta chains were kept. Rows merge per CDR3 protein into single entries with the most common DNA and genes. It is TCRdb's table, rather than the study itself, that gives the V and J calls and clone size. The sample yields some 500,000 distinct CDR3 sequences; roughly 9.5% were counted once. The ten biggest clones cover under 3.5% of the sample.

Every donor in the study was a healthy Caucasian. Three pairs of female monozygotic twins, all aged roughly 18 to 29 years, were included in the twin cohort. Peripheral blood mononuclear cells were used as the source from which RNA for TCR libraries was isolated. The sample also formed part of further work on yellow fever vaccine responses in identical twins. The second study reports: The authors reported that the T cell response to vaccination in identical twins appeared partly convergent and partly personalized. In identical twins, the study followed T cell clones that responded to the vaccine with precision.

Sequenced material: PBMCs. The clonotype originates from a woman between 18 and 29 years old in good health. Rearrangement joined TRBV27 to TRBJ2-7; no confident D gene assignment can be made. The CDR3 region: CASSFIRSYEQYF. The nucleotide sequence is TGTGCCAGCAGTTTTATTAGATCCTACGAGCAGTACTTC.